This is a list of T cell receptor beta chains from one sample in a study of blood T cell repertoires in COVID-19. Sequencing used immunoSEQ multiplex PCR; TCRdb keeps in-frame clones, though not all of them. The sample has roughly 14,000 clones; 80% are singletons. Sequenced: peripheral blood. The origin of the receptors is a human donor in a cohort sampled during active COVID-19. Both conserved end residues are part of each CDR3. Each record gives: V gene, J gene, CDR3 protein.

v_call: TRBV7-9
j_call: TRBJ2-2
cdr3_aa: CASSLPGQGFTGELFF

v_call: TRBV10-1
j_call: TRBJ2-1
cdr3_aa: CASRTRSYNEQFF

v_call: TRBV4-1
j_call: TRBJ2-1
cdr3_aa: CASSRPDSGSINEQFF

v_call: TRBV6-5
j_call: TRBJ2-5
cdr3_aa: CASSLSTSGQETQYF

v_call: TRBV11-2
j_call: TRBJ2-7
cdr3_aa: CASSSRTVTYEQYF

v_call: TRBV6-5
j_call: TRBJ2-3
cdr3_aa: CASFRGGADTQYF

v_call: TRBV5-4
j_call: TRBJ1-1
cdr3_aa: CASSLAQGGGMNTEAFF

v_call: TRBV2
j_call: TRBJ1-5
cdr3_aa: CASRVYSNQPQHF

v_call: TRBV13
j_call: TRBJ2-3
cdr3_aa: CASSGDNTDTQYF

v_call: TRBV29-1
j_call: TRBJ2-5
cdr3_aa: CSVEGEGFRTQYF

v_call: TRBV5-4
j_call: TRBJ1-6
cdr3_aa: CASSLKEQGNSPLHF

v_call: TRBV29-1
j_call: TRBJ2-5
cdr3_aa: CSVAGLAGAQETQYF

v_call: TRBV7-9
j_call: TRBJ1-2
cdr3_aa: CASRGGANYGYTF

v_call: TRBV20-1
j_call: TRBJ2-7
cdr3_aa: CSASSQGDPYEQYF

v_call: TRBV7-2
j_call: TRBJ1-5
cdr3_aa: CASSLGVNQPQHF

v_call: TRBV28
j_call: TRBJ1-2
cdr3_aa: CASSIPTGGRRDYGYTF

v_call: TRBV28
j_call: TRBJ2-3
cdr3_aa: CASSGRTGGEFLDTDTQYF

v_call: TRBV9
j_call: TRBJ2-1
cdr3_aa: CASSGPGQGHYNEQFF

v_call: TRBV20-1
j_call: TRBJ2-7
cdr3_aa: CSARLAGEQYF

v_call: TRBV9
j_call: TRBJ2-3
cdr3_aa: CASSADGLGYTQYF

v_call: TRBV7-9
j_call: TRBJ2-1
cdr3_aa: CASGSGDPYNEQFF

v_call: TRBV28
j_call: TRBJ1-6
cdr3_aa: CASNRDTYNSPLHF

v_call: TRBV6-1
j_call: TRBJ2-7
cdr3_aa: CASSDIRTGPYEQYF

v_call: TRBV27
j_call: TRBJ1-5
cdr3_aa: CASSLAGGPSQPQHF

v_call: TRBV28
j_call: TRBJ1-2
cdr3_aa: CASSSGTGVNYGYTF

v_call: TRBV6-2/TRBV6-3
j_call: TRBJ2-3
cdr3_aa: CASSSGLAGGPLRDTQYF

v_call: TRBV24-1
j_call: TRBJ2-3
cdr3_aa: CATSDGSIFTDTQYF

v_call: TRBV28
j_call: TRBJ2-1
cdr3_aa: CASSLGGVNEQFF

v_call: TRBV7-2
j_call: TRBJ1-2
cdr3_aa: CASSRGTGAAAGGYTF

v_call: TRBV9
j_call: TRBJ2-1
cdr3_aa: CASSDNSGPAYNEQFF

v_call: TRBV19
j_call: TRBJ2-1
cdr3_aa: CASRPRGGIYNEQFF

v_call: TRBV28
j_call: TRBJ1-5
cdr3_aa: CASSLPPHRVGQPQHF

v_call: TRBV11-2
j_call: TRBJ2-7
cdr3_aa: CASSWTDYEQYF

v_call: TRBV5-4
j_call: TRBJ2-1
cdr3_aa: CASSSTGYSYNEQFF

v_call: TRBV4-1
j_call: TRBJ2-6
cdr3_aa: CASSQGQISGGYSGANVLTF

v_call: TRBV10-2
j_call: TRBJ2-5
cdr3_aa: CASSPTQVQETQYF

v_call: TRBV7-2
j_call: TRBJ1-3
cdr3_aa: CASSSPGWGNTIYF

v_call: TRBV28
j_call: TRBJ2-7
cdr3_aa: CASSSNPGTSGRYEQYF

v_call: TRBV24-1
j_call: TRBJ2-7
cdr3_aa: CATPFGGTSGSLGEQYF

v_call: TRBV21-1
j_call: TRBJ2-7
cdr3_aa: CASNRQGRSYEQYF

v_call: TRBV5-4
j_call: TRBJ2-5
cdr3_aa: CASSYRVGGETQYF

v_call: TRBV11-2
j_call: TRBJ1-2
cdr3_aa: CASSLGKTGLGYTF

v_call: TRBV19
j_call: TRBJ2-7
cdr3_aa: CASSTRDSYEQYF

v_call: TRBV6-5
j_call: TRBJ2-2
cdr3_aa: CASSYFYGTGELFF